The entry below gives a single TCR beta chain sequence along with its context. This entry is derived from a study of blood T cell repertoires in COVID-19. Study-level information: The United States, Italy and Spain supplied acute and convalescent COVID-19 samples.

The CDR3 loop spans 15 amino acids. The V gene end was trimmed by 5 bases and the J gene end by 5 bases; junction bases not matched to a gene: 6. Germline V gives CDR1 SGHAT, CDR2 FQNNGV. The repertoire was sequenced with immunoSEQ multiplex PCR; TCRdb's copy has only in-frame clones and lacks some. The sample has approximately 90,000 clones, approximately 88% seen once. The sequenced material came from peripheral blood. The V and J genes are TRBV11-2 and TRBJ2-3, with 11 bases that match TRBD1. This receptor was obtained from a woman older than 75 with active or convalescent COVID-19. CDR3 nucleotide sequence: TGTGCCAGCAGCCCACCGGGACAGGGGGTAGATACGCAGTATTTT. This sequence encodes CASSPPGQGVDTQYF. Drawing the rest from reference TRBV11-2 and TRBJ2-3, the complete variable domain is EAGVAQSPRYKIIEKRQSVAFWCNPISGHATLYWYQQILGQGPKLLIQFQNNGVVDDSQLPKDRFSAERLKGVDSTLKIQPAKLEDSAVYLCASSPPGQGVDTQYFGPGTRLTVL.